These 23 T cell receptor beta chains were all obtained from the same sample, sequenced in a study of cytomegalovirus exposure and HLA in healthy donors. PCR amplification relied on 60 Vbeta primers (plus 13 Jbeta primers). This table comes from immunoSEQ multiplex PCR, and its TCRdb copy is limited to in-frame clones, with some not included. This table holds some 120,000 clones, 80% found once. Input material: PBMCs. Receptors originate from a male donor in good health and CMV-seronegative.

This clone is a singleton in its sample. The chain combines TRBV14 with TRBJ2-2, with 13 bases matching TRBD2. The V gene end was trimmed by 1 base and the J gene end by 8 bases; junction bases not matched to a gene: 4. Germline-derived CDR1 and CDR2 are SGHDN and FVKESK. This CDR3 comprises 16 residues. CDR3 in amino acids: CASSQGTSGSKGELFF. As DNA, the CDR3 is TGTGCCAGCAGCCAAGGGACTAGCGGGAGTAAGGGGGAGCTGTTTTTT. The full variable domain, completed using reference TRBV14 and TRBJ2-2, is EAGVTQFPSHSVIEKGQTVTLRCDPISGHDNLYWYRRVMGKEIKFLLHFVKESKQDESGMPNNRFLAERTGGTYSTLKVQPAELEDSGVYFCASSQGTSGSKGELFFGEGSRLTVL.

The gene calls are TRBV19 and TRBJ1-2, with D tentatively TRBD1 (6 bases). The CDR3 length is 15 residues. The V gene lost 5 bases and the J gene lost 3 bases, with 16 bases spanning the gap. Germline CDR1 is LNHDA and CDR2 is SQIVND (reference sequence). The CDR3 sequence is CASSVAWAGDYGYTF. As DNA, the CDR3 is TGTGCCAGTAGTGTCGCCTGGGCAGGGGACTATGGCTACACCTTC.

The rearrangement joins TRBV4-3 to TRBJ2-3; TRBD2 matches at 12 bases. V dropped 6 bases and J dropped 6; count of bases not matched to a gene: 13. Germline CDR1 and CDR2: LGHNA and YSLEER. CDR3 size: 17 residues. CDR3 in amino acids: CASRRGGALAGGDTQYF. Here the CDR3 DNA reads TGCGCCAGCAGGCGAGGGGGAGCGCTAGCGGGGGGGGATACGCAGTATTTT.

CDR3 region: CASTLGQGVDEQYF. For the CDR3, the DNA is TGTGCCAGCACTCTGGGACAGGGAGTAGACGAGCAGTACTTC. The chain recombines TRBV2 with TRBJ2-7; the match to TRBD1 covers 9 bases. Germline V gene sequence: CDR1 SNHLY, CDR2 FYNNEI. This CDR3 region has 14 residues. The V and J ends lost 7 bases and 5 bases, in that order; junction bases with no gene match: 9.

The CDR3 DNA reads TGTGCCAGCCGGGGAGACACAGATACGCAGTATTTT. It specifies CASRGDTDTQYF. The chain carries TRBV2 and TRBJ2-3; tentative D call: TRBD2 (5 bases). V gave up 8 bases and J gave up 2 bases, with 8 bases separating them. Germline V gives CDR1 SNHLY, CDR2 FYNNEI. The CDR3 totals 12 residues.

The genes are TRBV20-1 and TRBJ2-7, with 10 bases aligning to TRBD1. The germline V gene encodes CDR1 DFQATT and CDR2 SNEGSKA (reference sequence). The ends lost 6 bases at V and 9 bases at J; junction bases unmatched: 5. This CDR3 region has 11 residues. The CDR3 DNA sequence: TGCAGTGCACAGGGGACAGGGGCGCAGTACTTC. Translation: CSAQGTGAQYF.

V usage is TRBV27 and J usage is TRBJ1-1, with D possibly matching TRBD1 (5 bases). This CDR3 is 14 amino acids long. Germline V gene sequence: CDR1 MNHEY, CDR2 SMNVEV (reference sequence). V lost 2 bases and J lost 4, with 11 bases in between. CDR3 DNA sequence: TGTGCCAGCAGTTTAGTGGGGGGAAGCACTGAAGCTTTCTTT. It is translated as CASSLVGGSTEAFF.

The gene calls are TRBV27 and TRBJ1-1; TRBD1 agrees at 8 bases. This CDR3 contains 15 residues. Trimming cost V 4 bases and J 11 bases; bases outside gene matches: 15. CDR1 and CDR2 from the germline V gene are MNHEY and SMNVEV (reference sequence). The CDR3 protein is CASSYAGGGLPGAFF. The CDR3 DNA reads as TGTGCCAGCAGTTATGCAGGGGGCGGTTTGCCGGGGGCTTTCTTT.

The CDR3 loop is CAWSVPSPGGTDTQYF. DNA of the CDR3: TGTGCCTGGAGTGTACCTTCCCCGGGGGGGACAGATACGCAGTATTTT. J is TRBJ2-3 and V is TRBV30, with TRBD2 matching 8 bases. This CDR3 has 16 residues. J lost 3 bases, V lost 0 bases, and 8 bases had no gene match. Germline loops: CDR1 GTSNPN, CDR2 SVGIG (reference sequence).

This clone was observed a few times. The rearrangement links TRBV6-1 to TRBJ1-2; D is uncertain. CDR1 MNHNS and CDR2 SASEGT come from the germline V gene. Trimming took 2 bases from V and 0 from J, leaving 10 bases between them. The CDR3 sequence is 15 residues long. The CDR3 DNA sequence: TGTGCCAGCAGTGAAAGGAGGGTGGCTAACTATGGCTACACCTTC. Its translation: CASSERRVANYGYTF.

The chain links TRBV5-5 to TRBJ2-7; D unclear. V was clipped by 1 base and J by 3 bases, with 8 bases between them. The CDR3 is 13 amino acids. Germline CDR1 and CDR2: SGHKS and YYEKEE (reference sequence). This CDR3 is CASSLRLLYEQYF. DNA for the CDR3: TGTGCCAGCAGCTTGAGACTCCTCTACGAGCAGTACTTC. Based on the CDR3 plus reference TRBV5-5 and TRBJ2-7, the full variable domain is DAGVTQSPTHLIKTRGQQVTLRCSPISGHKSVSWYQQVLGQGPQFIFQYYEKEERGRGNFPDRFSARQFPNYSSELNVNALLLGDSALYLCASSLRLLYEQYFGPGTRLTVT.

This clone has more than one count but fewer than ten. V and J are TRBV2 and TRBJ1-1, with 7 bases identical to TRBD1. V lost 0 bases and J lost 7; bases outside the gene matches: 17. The CDR3 loop spans 18 amino acids. The germline gives CDR1 SNHLY, CDR2 FYNNEI. The CDR3 bases are TGTGCCAGCAGTGAAGCGTTGACAGGGAAAGCGACCTCGGATGAAGCTTTCTTT. It is translated as CASSEALTGKATSDEAFF.

The chain combines TRBV9 with TRBJ2-7, with TRBD1 as a possible D gene (6 bases). CDR1 is SGDLS, CDR2 YYNGEE, per germline. This CDR3 has 15 amino acids. Trimming left V 3 bases short and J 3 bases short, with 16 bases between. CDR3 protein: CASSEHQGKSYEQYF. The DNA of the CDR3 is TGTGCCAGCAGCGAGCACCAGGGGAAAAGCTACGAGCAGTACTTC.

This clone was detected once. The chain is built from TRBV7-2 and TRBJ1-1; possible D gene TRBD1, 5 bases. The V gene's germline CDR1 is SGHTA and CDR2 FQGNSA. Trimming cost V 2 bases and J 4 bases, with 14 bases left between them. The CDR3 covers 15 residues. The chain's CDR3 is CASSLTLRGGTEAFF. In DNA form, the CDR3 reads TGTGCCAGCAGCTTAACTCTTCGCGGGGGCACTGAAGCTTTCTTT.

This clone has more than one count but fewer than ten. The rearrangement links TRBV27 to TRBJ2-1; 11 bases are shared with TRBD2. The trim removed 5 bases at V and 12 bases at J, leaving 12 bases unmatched. From germline, CDR1 is MNHEY and CDR2 SMNVEV (reference sequence). The CDR3 extends over 15 amino acids. CDR3 residues: CASSPTSGAPGSQFF. The CDR3 DNA reads TGTGCCAGCAGTCCGACTAGCGGGGCACCGGGATCGCAGTTCTTC.

With regard to this clone: Other DNA sequences in this sample translate to the same CDR3. The rearrangement joins TRBV4-1 to TRBJ1-2, with D uncertain. The CDR3 has 16 amino acids. V was trimmed by 4 bases and J by 5 bases, leaving 20 bases between them. Per the germline V gene, CDR1 is MGHRA and CDR2 is YSYEKL. The CDR3 bases are TGCGCCAGCAGCCCTCCCCAAGGAGGGCGGAGGTATGGCTACACCTTC. This gives the protein CASSPPQGGRRYGYTF.

CDR3 region: CASSPGTQNQPQHF. CDR3 nucleotides: TGTGCCAGCAGTCCCGGGACACAAAATCAGCCCCAGCATTTT. V usage is TRBV28 and J usage is TRBJ1-5, with D possibly TRBD1 on 6 matching bases. Germline CDR1 MDHEN, CDR2 SYDVKM. This CDR3 is built from 14 residues. V lost 5 bases, J lost 4 bases, and 12 bases lay in between. Together with reference TRBV28 and TRBJ1-5, the CDR3 gives the full variable domain: DVKVTQSSRYLVKRTGEKVFLECVQDMDHENMFWYRQDPGLGLRLIYFSYDVKMKEKGDIPEGYSVSREKKERFSLILESASTNQTSMYLCASSPGTQNQPQHFGDGTRLSIL.

The gene calls are TRBV18 and TRBJ2-2, with D possibly TRBD2 on 5 matching bases. V was trimmed by 2 bases and J by 6 bases, leaving 10 bases between them. Germline V CDR1 and CDR2: KGHSH, LQKENI. The CDR3 extends over 14 amino acids. The CDR3 coding sequence is TGTGCCAGCTCACCAGTTAACGGGGCCGGGGAGCTGTTTTTT. Residues: CASSPVNGAGELFF.

The chain combines TRBV27 with TRBJ1-2; TRBD1 agrees at 9 bases. Germline loops: CDR1 MNHEY, CDR2 SMNVEV (reference sequence). V was pared by 6 bases and J by 4 bases, with 9 bases of the junction left unmatched. The CDR3 contains 15 residues. CDR3 protein: CASSTDRGRIYGYTF. For the CDR3, the DNA is TGTGCCAGCAGCACGGACAGGGGTCGCATCTATGGCTACACCTTC.

Points on this clone: One end of the junction varies from germline; a read error may be responsible. The rearrangement joins TRBV7-9 to TRBJ2-3, with 12 bases that match TRBD2. This CDR3 has 16 residues. CDR1 SEHNR and CDR2 FQNEAQ come from the germline V gene (reference sequence). Here the CDR3 reads CSSSILAGGPTDTQYF. The CDR3 DNA reads as TGTTCCAGCAGCATACTAGCGGGGGGCCCCACAGATACGCAGTATTTT.

This clone was recorded only once. The chain is built from TRBV5-8 and TRBJ1-5; D unresolved. There are 15 residues in the CDR3. CDR1 and CDR2 (germline): SGHTS, YDEGEE. V lost 4 bases and J lost 3, with 14 bases in between. The CDR3 DNA sequence: TGTGCCAGCAGCAAACGGGCGGGTTACAATCAGCCCCAGCATTTT. Its protein product is CASSKRAGYNQPQHF.

The gene calls are TRBV7-9 and TRBJ2-1, with D maybe TRBD2 (5 bases). Trimming removed 0 bases at V and 3 bases at J, with 9 bases between. The CDR3 extends over 15 amino acids. CDR1 is SEHNR and CDR2 is FQNEAQ in the germline V gene (reference sequence). This CDR3 reads CASSLAGEFYNEQFF. DNA of the CDR3: TGTGCCAGCAGCTTAGCGGGAGAGTTCTACAATGAGCAGTTCTTC.

The rearrangement links TRBV7-9 to TRBJ1-2, with D possibly being TRBD1 (6 bases). The V gene lost 1 base and the J gene lost 4 bases, with 10 bases spanning the gap. CDR1 is SEHNR and CDR2 is FQNEAQ in the germline V gene (reference sequence). The CDR3 runs to 14 residues. In nucleotides, the CDR3 is TGTGCCAGCAGCTTAGGGGCAGGGGCCTATGGCTACACCTTC. This gives the protein CASSLGAGAYGYTF.